These 26 T cell receptor beta chains were all obtained from the same sample, sequenced in a study of T cells after posttransplantation cyclophosphamide. Repertoires were generated with immunoSEQ multiplex PCR, while TCRdb's copy carries only in-frame clones and drops some. This sample has tens of thousands of clones; roughly nine tenths occur once, and the top ten carry around 3%. The sequenced sample was PBMCs. These receptors were taken from a woman aged 45 to 65 in good health and a related stem cell transplant donor.

The V gene is TRBV7-9, the J gene TRBJ2-7; 12 bases fit TRBD1. Germline trimming cut 11 bases from V and 4 bases from J; bases unmatched to any gene: 3. Germline V lookup: CDR1 SEHNR, CDR2 FQNEAQ (reference sequence). The CDR3 extends over 12 amino acids. CDR3 nucleotide sequence: TGTGCCTCGGGACAGGGGGCATACGAGCAGTACTTC. Protein sequence: CASGQGAYEQYF.

This clone has only a few counts. V and J are TRBV19 and TRBJ2-1; TRBD2 agrees at 8 bases. CDR1 and CDR2 from the germline V gene are LNHDA and SQIVND (reference sequence). The CDR3 totals 12 residues. The V segment lost 3 bases and the J segment 12 bases; nucleotides outside the gene matches: 4. The CDR3 loop is CASSIRGGWQFF. The CDR3 nucleotides read TGTGCCAGTAGTATCCGGGGGGGCTGGCAGTTCTTC.

The rearrangement links TRBV28 to TRBJ2-6; a weak D match, TRBD2 (6 bases). CDR3 size: 17 residues. Germline loops: CDR1 MDHEN, CDR2 SYDVKM. Deletions cut 6 bases from V and 1 base from J, with 16 bases between. The CDR3 is CASSAGTATSGANVLTF. DNA for the CDR3: TGTGCCAGCAGCGCCGGGACTGCCACATCTGGGGCCAACGTCCTGACTTTC.

The chain carries TRBV2 and TRBJ1-5, with 11 nucleotides matching TRBD1. From germline, CDR1 is SNHLY and CDR2 FYNNEI. CDR3 size: 16 residues. V trimming: 4 bases; J trimming: 7 bases; junction bases outside the gene matches: 9. CDR3 in DNA: TGTGCCAGCAGTGCCGGGACAGGGGGAGGAGGCCAGCCCCAGCATTTT. As protein: CASSAGTGGGGQPQHF.

This chain joins TRBV5-1 and TRBJ2-1; a possible D gene is TRBD2 (5 bases). CDR3 length equals 15 residues. The germline V and J ends were trimmed by 0 bases and 1 base, with 8 bases remaining between them. Germline V gives CDR1 SGHRS, CDR2 YFSETQ. CDR3 bases: TGCGCCAGCAGCTTGGTCGGGGATTCCTACAATGAGCAGTTCTTC. This translates into CASSLVGDSYNEQFF.

This chain uses TRBV19 with TRBJ1-1; D not resolved. The CDR3 runs 14 residues. The germline CDR1 and CDR2 sequences are LNHDA and SQIVND (reference sequence). Between the trimmed V and J ends, which lost 5 bases and 4 bases, there was a span of 14 bases. The CDR3: CASSPAAGFTEAFF. The CDR3 DNA reads as TGTGCCAGTAGTCCCGCGGCGGGGTTCACTGAAGCTTTCTTT.

The V call is TRBV5-4, the J call TRBJ1-1; 10 positions agree with TRBD1. CDR1 is SGHNT, CDR2 YYREEE, per germline (reference sequence). The CDR3 has 16 residues. Trimming at V came to 4 bases and at J to 0 bases, leaving 6 bases not matched to a gene. CDR3 DNA: TGTGCCAGCAGCGATCTGGGACAGGGGATGAACACTGAAGCTTTCTTT. It is translated as CASSDLGQGMNTEAFF. Combining the CDR3 with reference TRBV5-4 and TRBJ1-1 gives the whole variable domain ETGVTQSPTHLIKTRGQQVTLRCSSQSGHNTVSWYQQALGQGPQFIFQYYREEENGRGNFPPRFSGLQFPNYSSELNVNALELDDSALYLCASSDLGQGMNTEAFFGQGTRLTVV.

The gene calls are TRBV11-2 and TRBJ1-2, with no clear D. The CDR3 is made up of 13 amino acids. Trimming took off 6 bases at V and 7 bases at J, with 15 bases between the two ends. Germline V gives CDR1 SGHAT, CDR2 FQNNGV. The CDR3: CASSQGRLAGYTF. The CDR3 nucleotides read TGTGCCAGCAGTCAAGGTCGGTTAGCTGGCTACACCTTC.

The chain joins TRBV28 to TRBJ1-5, with 8 bases fitting TRBD1. Trimming at V came to 3 bases and at J to 1 base, leaving 11 bases not matched to a gene. This CDR3 contains 18 residues. Germline V gene data show CDR1 as MDHEN and CDR2 as SYDVKM. The chain's CDR3 is CASSLGDGQGRSNQPQHF. The CDR3, as DNA: TGTGCCAGCAGTTTGGGGGATGGACAGGGTCGGAGCAATCAGCCCCAGCATTTT.

V gene TRBV11-3 combines with J gene TRBJ1-1; no reliable D call. This CDR3 contains 14 residues. Between the trimmed V and J ends, which lost 1 base and 1 base, there was a span of 7 bases. Germline V lookup: CDR1 SGHNT, CDR2 YENEEA. CDR3 sequence (DNA): TGTGCCAGCAGCTTAGGGGCAGAGAACACTGAAGCTTTCTTT. It encodes CASSLGAENTEAFF.

Worth noting for this clone: One junction end disagrees with the germline gene, perhaps due to a read error. The chain carries TRBV28 and TRBJ1-6, with unresolved D. Germline V gene sequence: CDR1 MDHEN, CDR2 SYDVKM. CDR3 length: 15 amino acids. The CDR3 bases are TGTGCCAGCACGTCTGTCCTCCACTATAATTCCCCCCTCCACTTT. Amino acid sequence: CASTSVLHYNSPLHF.

The chain joins TRBV25-1 to TRBJ2-7; 7 nucleotides align to TRBD1. This CDR3 is built from 16 residues. V shed 4 bases and J 1 base; nucleotides not matched to a gene: 10. From germline, CDR1 is MGHDK and CDR2 SYGVNS. The CDR3 loop reads CASSGTGTVNSYEQYF. The CDR3 DNA is TGTGCCAGCAGTGGAACCGGGACAGTCAATTCCTACGAGCAGTACTTC.

The chain uses TRBV4-2 and TRBJ2-7; 14 nucleotides agree with TRBD2. V was pared by 4 bases and J by 2 bases, with 1 base of the junction left unmatched. The CDR3 runs 15 residues. Germline values: CDR1 LGHNA, CDR2 YNFKEQ. The CDR3 sequence: CASSPGLAGAYEQYF. CDR3 nucleotides: TGTGCCAGCAGCCCGGGACTAGCGGGAGCCTACGAGCAGTACTTC.

This clone was seen a single time. In DNA, the CDR3 is TGTGCCAGCAGCTTCTCGACTCTTAGCTCCTACGAGCAGTACTTC. Protein sequence: CASSFSTLSSYEQYF. The V and J genes are TRBV5-6 and TRBJ2-7; D is unresolved. The CDR3 spans 15 residues. Germline V gene lookup returns CDR1 SGHDT and CDR2 YYEEEE. V was trimmed by 2 bases and J by 0 bases, leaving 12 bases between them.

V is TRBV9 and J is TRBJ2-5, with 12 bases fitting TRBD2. The DNA end is more similar to TRBJ2-7, so the J call may be wrong. CDR1 and CDR2 (germline): SGDLS, YYNGEE. The CDR3 is made up of 16 amino acids. CDR3 region: CASSVGPSGGAYEQYF. The CDR3 DNA reads TGTGCCAGCAGCGTCGGGCCTAGCGGGGGGGCGTACGAGCAGTACTTC.

J is TRBJ1-5 and V is TRBV19; D is unresolved. The V and J ends lost 3 bases and 9 bases respectively, with 9 bases between them. Per germline, CDR1 LNHDA and CDR2 SQIVND (reference sequence). The CDR3 spans 12 residues. The CDR3 region has the DNA TGTGCCAGTAGTATCGAGGGCAGGCCCCAGCATTTT. This encodes CASSIEGRPQHF.

The count of this clone is one. V usage is TRBV7-6 and J usage is TRBJ2-3, with 9 bases fitting TRBD2. CDR1 SGHVS and CDR2 FNYEAQ come from the germline V gene. The J segment lost 4 bases and the V segment lost 3 bases, leaving 8 bases of the junction unmatched. This CDR3 has 16 amino acids. CDR3 loop: CASSFVSGSGSDTQYF. CDR3 nucleotide sequence: TGTGCCAGCAGCTTCGTTAGCGGGAGTGGCTCAGATACGCAGTATTTT.

This chain links TRBV5-1 with TRBJ2-5; 7 nucleotides line up with TRBD2. The junction had 9 bases not matched to a gene; V was cut back by 4 bases and J by 0 bases. CDR1 is SGHRS, CDR2 YFSETQ, per germline. The CDR3 is 16 amino acids. The CDR3 is CASSLGGRGDQETQYF. The CDR3 DNA follows: TGCGCCAGCAGCCTGGGGGGTCGGGGGGACCAAGAGACCCAGTACTTC.

This chain uses TRBV2 with TRBJ2-1, with D perhaps TRBD1 (7 bases). Germline V lookup: CDR1 SNHLY, CDR2 FYNNEI. The CDR3 is 17 residues long. The ends were cut back, 1 base at V and 10 bases at J, with 23 bases in the middle. CDR3 DNA: TGTGCCAGCAGTGAAGGGACGGCAGGGGGGCCCTCTTGGGAGCAGTTCTTC. It is translated as CASSEGTAGGPSWEQFF.

This clone has just one count. The chain joins TRBV5-4 to TRBJ1-4; a weak D match, TRBD1 (6 bases). The CDR3 extends over 16 amino acids. Germline values: CDR1 SGHNT, CDR2 YYREEE (reference sequence). V was clipped by 3 bases and J by 4 bases, with 16 bases between them. The CDR3 reads CASSWGGGLNNEKLFF. Here the CDR3 DNA reads TGTGCCAGCAGCTGGGGTGGGGGCCTAAATAATGAAAAACTGTTTTTT.

This chain uses TRBV15 with TRBJ2-1; the match to TRBD2 covers 9 bases. Germline CDR1 is LNHNV and CDR2 is YYDKDF (reference sequence). The J segment lost 4 bases and the V segment lost 5 bases, leaving 12 bases of the junction unmatched. There are 17 residues in the CDR3. The CDR3 coding sequence is TGTGCCACCAGCTTACTAAGCGGGAGGATGGGGTACAATGAGCAGTTCTTC. It specifies CATSLLSGRMGYNEQFF.

The V and J genes are TRBV19 and TRBJ1-3; no definite D call. CDR3 length equals 13 residues. Per germline, CDR1 LNHDA and CDR2 SQIVND (reference sequence). V lost 9 bases, J lost 0 bases, and 9 bases lay in between. CDR3: CASSRPSGNTIYF. The CDR3 region has the DNA TGTGCCAGCTCGAGGCCCTCTGGAAACACCATATATTTT.

This chain's CDR3 is CAWSSDYEQYF. Written as DNA, the CDR3 is TGTGCCTGGAGTTCAGACTACGAGCAGTACTTC. The chain joins TRBV30 to TRBJ2-7; D gene uncertain. V was clipped by 2 bases and J by 3 bases, with 5 bases between them. This CDR3 contains 11 residues. The germline V gene has CDR1 GTSNPN and CDR2 SVGIG (reference sequence).

The chain employs TRBV27 and TRBJ1-1, with TRBD1 as a possible D gene (5 bases). Between the trimmed V and J ends, which lost 6 bases and 2 bases, there was a span of 13 bases. CDR1 and CDR2 (germline): MNHEY, SMNVEV (reference sequence). This CDR3 contains 14 residues. CDR3: CASRPSDRNTEAFF. CDR3 DNA sequence: TGTGCCAGCAGGCCGAGTGACAGAAACACTGAAGCTTTCTTT.

The chain recombines TRBV9 with TRBJ2-2; 7 bases match TRBD1. Germline loops: CDR1 SGDLS, CDR2 YYNGEE. This CDR3 is built from 17 residues. J gave up 1 base and V 0 bases, and 6 bases lay outside the gene matches. This chain's CDR3 is CASSVAKQGMNTGELFF. CDR3 sequence (DNA): TGTGCCAGCAGCGTAGCTAAACAGGGGATGAACACCGGGGAGCTGTTTTTT.

This chain joins TRBV19 and TRBJ1-2; 7 bases fit TRBD1. This CDR3 has 12 amino acids. The germline V gene has CDR1 LNHDA and CDR2 SQIVND (reference sequence). Trimming removed 4 bases from V and 6 bases from J; junction bases left unmatched: 2. DNA for the CDR3: TGTGCCAGTAGTACAACAGGGGATGGCTACACCTTC. Encoded protein: CASSTTGDGYTF.